This T cell receptor beta chain came from a study of cytomegalovirus exposure and HLA in healthy donors. Overall study results and limits: Several of the most significant clusters appeared linked to common viral pathogens, based on a later analysis. Most subjects had HLA-A and HLA-B alleles reportedly predicted accurately by TCR beta sequences.

The PCR used 60 Vbeta and 13 Jbeta primers. Clones were read by immunoSEQ multiplex PCR, and TCRdb kept only the in-frame ones, dropping some. The sample lists 90,000 to 110,000 clones, 70% to 80% occurring once. Concerning this clone: The antigen is not known.

This CDR3 has 15 amino acids. From germline, CDR1 is SGHRS and CDR2 YFSETQ. V lost 5 bases and J 0 bases, leaving 12 bases between the germline ends. Sequencing input: PBMCs. The chain joins TRBV5-1 to TRBJ1-3, with D tentatively TRBD1 (5 bases). The sequence derives from a young man in good health and CMV-seronegative. CDR3: CASRTDTSSGNTIYF. The CDR3 DNA reads as TGCGCCAGCAGGACGGACACAAGCTCTGGAAACACCATATATTTT.